Detailed here is one T cell receptor (beta chain). Its antigen is as yet unknown. This sample was included in a study of T cell repertoires in cytomegalovirus infection. Study overall: In the study, CMV epitopes included recently identified HLA-C-restricted and well-studied HLA-B-restricted ones. It can be stated that public TCR beta signatures indicated CMV infection as well as a matching HLA type. Study conclusions and caveats: The response measured ex vivo was dominated by TCR beta clonotypes (HLA-C-restricted and CMV-specific).

Each CDR3 protein gets one entry after TCRdb re-called the reads with MiXCR. The sample yields approximately 990,000 distinct CDR3 sequences, roughly 31% seen once. Sequences were derived from cultured CD8+ T cells from PBMCs, sampled from culture after CMV antigen stimulation. The clonotype comes from a human donor in good health (CMV status not recorded). Some clones in this sample may be carry-over from other donors' samples.

CDR3 residues: CASSQDYRPNQTPLHF. The CDR3 DNA follows: TGCGCCAGCAGCCAAGATTATAGACCCAACCAGACACCCCTCCACTTT. This chain uses TRBV4-1 with TRBJ1-6; D not certain. V was cut by 0 bases and J by 11 bases, with 17 bases left in between. This CDR3 contains 16 residues. Per the germline V gene, CDR1 is MGHRA and CDR2 is YSYEKL.